The source of this T cell receptor beta chain is a study of T cell clonotyping in hematopoietic cell transplantation. About the study: Recipient samples before transplant were obtained post-cytoreduction.

CDR1 and CDR2 (germline): LNHDA, SQIVND (reference sequence). Losses at the gene ends were 5 bases for V and 6 bases for J; bases not matched to a gene: 5. There are 15 residues in the CDR3. For this clone: What it recognizes is unknown.

Findings of the study overall: At the given depth, recipient repertoires were over 95% de novo clonotypes. Recipient TCR diversity dropped after transplant; expanded clonotypes rose from day 30 to 180.

Time point defined: recipient sample about 28 days before transplant, after cytoreduction. Recipient blood drawn about 28 days pretransplant and days 30, 100, 180 after. Repertoires were generated with immunoSEQ multiplex PCR, while TCRdb's copy carries only in-frame clones and drops some. The table lists some 76,000 clones, less than 96% of them singletons, with around 1.7% in the top ten. The sample consisted of peripheral blood mononuclear cells, taken before stem cell transplant. The V and J genes are TRBV19 and TRBJ2-2; 11 nucleotides align to TRBD2. This TCR derives from a woman in her forties or fifties with acute myeloid leukemia. Some clones in this sample may be carry-over from other donors' samples. In nucleotides, the CDR3 is TGTGCCAGTAGTGTTAGCGGGGGGGCCGCCGGGGAGCTGTTTTTT. Protein product: CASSVSGGAAGELFF.